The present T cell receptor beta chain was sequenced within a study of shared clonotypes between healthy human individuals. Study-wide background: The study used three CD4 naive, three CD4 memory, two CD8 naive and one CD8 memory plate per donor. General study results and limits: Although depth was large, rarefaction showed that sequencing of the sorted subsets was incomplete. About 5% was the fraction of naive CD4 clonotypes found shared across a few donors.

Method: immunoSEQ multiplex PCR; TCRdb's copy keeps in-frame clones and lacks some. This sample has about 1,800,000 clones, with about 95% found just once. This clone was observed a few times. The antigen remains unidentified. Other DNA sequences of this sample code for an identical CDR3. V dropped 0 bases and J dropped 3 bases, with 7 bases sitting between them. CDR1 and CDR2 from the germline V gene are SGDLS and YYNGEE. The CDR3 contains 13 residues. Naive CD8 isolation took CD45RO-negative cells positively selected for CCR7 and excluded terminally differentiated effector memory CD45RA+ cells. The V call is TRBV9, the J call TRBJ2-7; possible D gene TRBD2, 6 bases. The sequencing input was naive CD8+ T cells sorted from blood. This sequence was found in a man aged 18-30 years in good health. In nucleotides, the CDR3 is TGTGCCAGCAGCGTAGGGAGGGACTACGAGCAGTACTTC. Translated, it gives CASSVGRDYEQYF.